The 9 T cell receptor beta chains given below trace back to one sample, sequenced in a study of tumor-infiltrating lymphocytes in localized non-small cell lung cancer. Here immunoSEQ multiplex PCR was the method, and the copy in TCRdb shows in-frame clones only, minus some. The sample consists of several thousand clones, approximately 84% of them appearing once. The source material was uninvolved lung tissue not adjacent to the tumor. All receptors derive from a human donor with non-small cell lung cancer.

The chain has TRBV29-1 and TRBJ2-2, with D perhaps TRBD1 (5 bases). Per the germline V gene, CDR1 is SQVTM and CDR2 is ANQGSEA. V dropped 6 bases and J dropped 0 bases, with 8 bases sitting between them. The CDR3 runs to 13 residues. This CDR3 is CSVRQTNTGELFF. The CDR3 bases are TGCAGCGTCAGACAGACGAACACCGGGGAGCTGTTTTTT.

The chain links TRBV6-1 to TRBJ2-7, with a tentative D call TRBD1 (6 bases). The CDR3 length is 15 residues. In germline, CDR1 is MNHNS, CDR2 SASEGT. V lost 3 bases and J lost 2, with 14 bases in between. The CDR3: CASSDAPGDTYEQYF. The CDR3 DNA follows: TGTGCCAGCAGTGATGCCCCTGGGGACACCTACGAGCAGTACTTC.

The CDR3 loop is CASSWGQDNSPLHF. CDR3 in DNA: TGTGCCAGCAGCTGGGGACAGGATAATTCACCCCTCCACTTT. The chain uses TRBV5-6 and TRBJ1-6; TRBD1 matches at 8 bases. Germline lookup yields CDR1 SGHDT and CDR2 YYEEEE. Losses at the gene ends were 3 bases for V and 5 bases for J; bases not matched to a gene: 1. The CDR3 runs 14 residues.

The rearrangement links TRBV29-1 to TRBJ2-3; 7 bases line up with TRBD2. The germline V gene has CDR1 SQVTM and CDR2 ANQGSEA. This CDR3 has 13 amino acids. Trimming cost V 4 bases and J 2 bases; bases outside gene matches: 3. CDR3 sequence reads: CSVVGGVTDTQYF. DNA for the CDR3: TGCAGCGTTGTGGGGGGGGTCACAGATACGCAGTATTTT.

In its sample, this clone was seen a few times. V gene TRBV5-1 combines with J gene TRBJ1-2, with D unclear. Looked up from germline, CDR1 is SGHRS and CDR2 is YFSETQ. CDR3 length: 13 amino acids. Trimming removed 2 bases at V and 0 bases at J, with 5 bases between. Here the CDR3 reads CASSFQANYGYTF. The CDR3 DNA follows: TGCGCCAGCAGCTTCCAGGCTAACTATGGCTACACCTTC. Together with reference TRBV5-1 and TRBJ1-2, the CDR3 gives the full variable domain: KAGVTQTPRYLIKTRGQQVTLSCSPISGHRSVSWYQQTPGQGLQFLFEYFSETQRNKGNFPGRFSGRQFSNSRSEMNVSTLELGDSALYLCASSFQANYGYTFGSGTRLTVV.

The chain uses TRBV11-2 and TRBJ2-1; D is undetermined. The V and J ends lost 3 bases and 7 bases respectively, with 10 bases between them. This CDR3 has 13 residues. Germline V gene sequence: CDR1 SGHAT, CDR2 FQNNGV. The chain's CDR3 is CASSLGPVNEQFF. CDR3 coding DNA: TGTGCCAGCAGCTTGGGTCCCGTGAATGAGCAGTTCTTC.

CDR3 sequence: CASGRMSVMDTEAFF. In nucleotides, the CDR3 is TGTGCCAGCGGGCGTATGTCGGTCATGGACACTGAAGCTTTCTTT. The rearrangement joins TRBV6-1 to TRBJ1-1; D unresolved. The CDR3 totals 15 residues. Trimming removed 8 bases from V and 3 bases from J, with 19 bases in between. Germline CDR1 reads MNHNS; CDR2 reads SASEGT.

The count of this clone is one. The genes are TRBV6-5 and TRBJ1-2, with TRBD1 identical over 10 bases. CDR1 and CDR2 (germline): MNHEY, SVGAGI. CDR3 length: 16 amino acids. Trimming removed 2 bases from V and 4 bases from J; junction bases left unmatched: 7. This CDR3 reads CASSYGDRGRIYGYTF. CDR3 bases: TGTGCCAGCAGTTACGGAGACAGGGGGCGCATCTATGGCTACACCTTC.

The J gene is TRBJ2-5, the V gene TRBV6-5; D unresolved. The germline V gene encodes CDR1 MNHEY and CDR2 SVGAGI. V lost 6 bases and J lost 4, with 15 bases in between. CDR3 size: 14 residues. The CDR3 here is CASSALGGGETQYF. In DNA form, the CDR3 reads TGTGCCAGCAGCGCCCTCGGCGGTGGAGAGACCCAGTACTTC.